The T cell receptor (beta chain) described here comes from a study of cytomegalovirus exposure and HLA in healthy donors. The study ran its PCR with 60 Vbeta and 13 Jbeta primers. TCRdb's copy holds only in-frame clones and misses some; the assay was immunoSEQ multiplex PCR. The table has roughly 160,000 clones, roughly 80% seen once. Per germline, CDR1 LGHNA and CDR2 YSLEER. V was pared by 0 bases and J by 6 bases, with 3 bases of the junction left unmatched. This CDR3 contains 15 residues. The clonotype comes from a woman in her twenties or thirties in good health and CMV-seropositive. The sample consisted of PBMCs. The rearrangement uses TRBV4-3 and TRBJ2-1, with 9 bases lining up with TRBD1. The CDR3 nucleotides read TGCGCCAGCAGCCAAGAGGACAGGGGAGCCAATGAGCAGTTCTTC. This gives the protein CASSQEDRGANEQFF.